This record concerns one TCR beta chain sequence. The target antigen is unknown. This sample was taken from a study of T cells in localized non-small cell lung cancer. Study-wide findings and caveats: Out of the top 100 tumor clones, a median approximately 57 were seen in adjacent lung.

The CDR3 length is 13 residues. Germline V gene lookup returns CDR1 WSHSY and CDR2 SAAADI. Trimming cost V 6 bases and J 0 bases, with 6 bases left between them. This table comes from immunoSEQ multiplex PCR, and its TCRdb copy is limited to in-frame clones, with some not included. The sample has roughly 35,000 clones, 75% to 90% seen once. The chain combines TRBV10-2 with TRBJ1-3; no clear D. The source of this sequence is a woman aged 35 to 70 with stage I lung adenocarcinoma. The material was peripheral blood, obtained before any cancer treatment. CDR3 residues: CASSPSSGNTIYF. In nucleotides, the CDR3 is TGCGCCAGCAGCCCAAGCTCTGGAAACACCATATATTTT.